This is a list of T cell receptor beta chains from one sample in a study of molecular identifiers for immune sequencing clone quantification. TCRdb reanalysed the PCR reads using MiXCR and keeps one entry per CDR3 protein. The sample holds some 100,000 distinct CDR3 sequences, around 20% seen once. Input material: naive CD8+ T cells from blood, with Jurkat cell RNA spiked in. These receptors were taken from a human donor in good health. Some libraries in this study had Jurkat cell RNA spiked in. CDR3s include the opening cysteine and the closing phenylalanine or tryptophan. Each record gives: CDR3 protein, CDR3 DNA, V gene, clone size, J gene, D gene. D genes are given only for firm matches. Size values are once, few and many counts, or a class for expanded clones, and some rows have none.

CDR3aa: CSARDFGYRANEKLFF
CDR3nt: TGCAGTGCTAGAGATTTTGGTTACAGAGCTAATGAAAAACTGTTTTTT
v_gene: TRBV20-1
abundance: -
j_gene: TRBJ1-4
d_gene: -

CDR3aa: CSARDLGRGPTYEQYF
CDR3nt: TGCAGTGCTAGAGATCTGGGCAGGGGGCCGACCTACGAGCAGTACTTC
v_gene: TRBV20-1
abundance: many
j_gene: TRBJ2-7
d_gene: TRBD1

CDR3aa: CASSQSFPGYEQYF
CDR3nt: TGCGCCAGCAGCCAATCCTTCCCCGGGTACGAGCAGTACTTC
v_gene: TRBV4-1
abundance: many
j_gene: TRBJ2-7
d_gene: -

CDR3aa: CASSLDGGAVGTNEKLFF
CDR3nt: TGTGCCAGCAGCTTAGACGGGGGCGCGGTAGGAACTAATGAAAAACTGTTTTTT
v_gene: TRBV7-9
abundance: many
j_gene: TRBJ1-4
d_gene: -

CDR3aa: CSVELAQAEAFF
CDR3nt: TGCAGCGTTGAATTAGCGCAAGCTGAAGCTTTCTTT
v_gene: TRBV29-1
abundance: many
j_gene: TRBJ1-1
d_gene: -

CDR3aa: CASSYFGGQETQYF
CDR3nt: TGTGCCAGCAGTTACTTTGGAGGACAAGAGACCCAGTACTTC
v_gene: TRBV6-5
abundance: many
j_gene: TRBJ2-5
d_gene: -

CDR3aa: CASSTGTPYEQYF
CDR3nt: TGTGCCAGCAGCACCGGGACACCCTACGAGCAGTACTTC
v_gene: TRBV11-2
abundance: few
j_gene: TRBJ2-7
d_gene: -

CDR3aa: CAISESGSEAFF
CDR3nt: TGTGCCATCAGTGAATCCGGGTCTGAAGCTTTCTTT
v_gene: TRBV10-3
abundance: many
j_gene: TRBJ1-1
d_gene: -

CDR3aa: CASSYSGVGDTQYF
CDR3nt: TGTGCCAGCAGTTATAGCGGGGTGGGAGATACGCAGTATTTT
v_gene: TRBV6-5
abundance: many
j_gene: TRBJ2-3
d_gene: TRBD2

CDR3aa: CASSYSGRGLRNSPLHF
CDR3nt: TGTGCCAGCAGTTACTCGGGCAGGGGGCTGAGGAATTCACCCCTCCACTTT
v_gene: TRBV6-5
abundance: -
j_gene: TRBJ1-6
d_gene: TRBD1

CDR3aa: CAIRGDRYEQYF
CDR3nt: TGTGCCATCAGGGGGGACAGATACGAGCAGTACTTC
v_gene: TRBV10-3
abundance: many
j_gene: TRBJ2-7
d_gene: TRBD1

CDR3aa: CASSQESQNHYGYTF
CDR3nt: TGCGCCAGCAGCCAAGAGTCACAGAATCACTATGGCTACACCTTC
v_gene: TRBV4-1
abundance: many
j_gene: TRBJ1-2
d_gene: -

CDR3aa: CAWSELSTGELFF
CDR3nt: TGTGCCTGGAGTGAGCTCTCCACCGGGGAGCTGTTTTTT
v_gene: TRBV30
abundance: many
j_gene: TRBJ2-2
d_gene: -

CDR3aa: CATSRADREALGEQFF
CDR3nt: TGTGCCACCAGCAGAGCCGACAGGGAGGCCCTGGGAGAGCAGTTCTTC
v_gene: TRBV15
abundance: many
j_gene: TRBJ2-1
d_gene: -

CDR3aa: CSVQQTSSVSNEQFF
CDR3nt: TGCAGCGTCCAACAGACTAGCTCGGTATCCAATGAGCAGTTCTTC
v_gene: TRBV29-1
abundance: -
j_gene: TRBJ2-1
d_gene: TRBD2

CDR3aa: CASSFYICSARVVAGGLVTDTQYF
CDR3nt: -
v_gene: TRBV28
abundance: -
j_gene: TRBJ2-3
d_gene: -

CDR3aa: CAWSGGSHSNQPQHF
CDR3nt: TGTGCCTGGAGTGGAGGTAGCCATAGCAATCAGCCCCAGCATTTT
v_gene: TRBV30
abundance: many
j_gene: TRBJ1-5
d_gene: -

CDR3aa: CASIPSGYMNTEAFF
CDR3nt: TGTGCCAGTATCCCCTCGGGGTACATGAACACTGAAGCTTTCTTT
v_gene: TRBV19
abundance: many
j_gene: TRBJ1-1
d_gene: -

CDR3aa: CASSETRTSGNEQFF
CDR3nt: TGTGCCAGCAGTGAAACAAGGACTAGCGGTAATGAGCAGTTCTTC
v_gene: TRBV6-1
abundance: many
j_gene: TRBJ2-1
d_gene: TRBD2

CDR3aa: CASSLLSGASTDTQYF
CDR3nt: TGTGCCAGCAGCTTATTAAGCGGGGCTAGCACAGATACGCAGTATTTT
v_gene: TRBV11-2
abundance: many
j_gene: TRBJ2-3
d_gene: TRBD2

CDR3aa: CASSQVLDSYEQYF
CDR3nt: TGCGCCAGCAGCCAAGTCCTCGACTCCTACGAGCAGTACTTC
v_gene: TRBV4-1
abundance: many
j_gene: TRBJ2-7
d_gene: -

CDR3aa: CSAPRGWADTQYF
CDR3nt: TGCAGTGCACCCAGGGGTTGGGCAGATACGCAGTATTTT
v_gene: TRBV20-1
abundance: many
j_gene: TRBJ2-3
d_gene: -

CDR3aa: CASSYEGRNNEKLFF
CDR3nt: TGTGCCAGCAGTTATGAGGGACGGAATAATGAAAAACTGTTTTTT
v_gene: TRBV6-6
abundance: many
j_gene: TRBJ1-4
d_gene: -

CDR3aa: CASSPIAGGGGEQFF
CDR3nt: TGTGCCAGCAGTCCCATAGCGGGAGGCGGTGGTGAGCAGTTCTTC
v_gene: TRBV6-6
abundance: many
j_gene: TRBJ2-1
d_gene: TRBD2

CDR3aa: CASSVPAPQETQYF
CDR3nt: TGTGCCAGCAGTGTGCCGGCCCCACAAGAGACCCAGTACTTC
v_gene: TRBV2
abundance: many
j_gene: TRBJ2-5
d_gene: -

CDR3aa: CASSLGGYGYTF
CDR3nt: TGTGCCAGCAGCTTAGGCGGCTATGGCTACACCTTC
v_gene: TRBV7-9
abundance: many
j_gene: TRBJ1-2
d_gene: -